One and the same sample provided the 21 T cell receptor beta chains below, sequenced in a study of cytomegalovirus exposure and HLA in healthy donors. The PCR used 60 Vbeta and 13 Jbeta primers. Assay: immunoSEQ multiplex PCR; the TCRdb copy retains only in-frame clones and omits some. The clone table shows roughly 120,000 clones, with the ten largest holding 2.5% to 3%. Sample: PBMCs. The receptors come from a young man in good health and CMV-seronegative.

V usage is TRBV25-1 and J usage is TRBJ2-2, with 8 bases aligning to TRBD2. V dropped 8 bases and J dropped 2; count of bases not matched to a gene: 7. CDR1 is MGHDK, CDR2 SYGVNS, per germline. The CDR3 contains 15 residues. CDR3 DNA: TGTGCCAGCCTCGAGGCGGGAGGCAACACCGGGGAGCTGTTTTTT. Its translation: CASLEAGGNTGELFF.

With respect to this clone: A read error may produce the germline difference seen at one junction end. This sequence joins TRBV27 and TRBJ2-7; TRBD1 matches at 8 bases. This CDR3 is 13 amino acids long. The V gene's germline CDR1 is MNHEY and CDR2 SMNVEV (reference sequence). CDR3 sequence: CASSFGQGQVIDF. CDR3 nucleotides: TGTGCCAGCAGTTTCGGACAGGGCCAGGTCATTGACTTC.

The CDR3 region is CASQPAPGGEQYF. As DNA, the CDR3 is TGTGCCAGCCAGCCGGCCCCCGGGGGCGAGCAGTACTTC. J is TRBJ2-7 and V is TRBV6-4; possibly TRBD2 for D (6 bases). Germline V gives CDR1 MRHNA, CDR2 SNTAGT. V was shortened by 8 bases and J by 6 bases, with 17 bases between the two germline ends. This CDR3 is built from 13 residues.

This rearrangement joins TRBV7-2 to TRBJ2-1; 8 nucleotides line up with TRBD1. Germline values: CDR1 SGHTA, CDR2 FQGNSA. This CDR3 comprises 12 residues. V lost 5 bases and J lost 11; bases outside the gene matches: 5. The CDR3 sequence is CASSHRQGKQFF. CDR3 sequence (DNA): TGTGCCAGCAGCCACAGACAGGGGAAGCAGTTCTTC.

The chain couples TRBV10-3 to TRBJ2-1; 14 bases align to TRBD2. The junction had 6 bases not matched to a gene; V was cut back by 10 bases and J by 7 bases. The CDR3 runs to 14 residues. Germline-derived CDR1 and CDR2 are ENHRY and SYGVKD. The CDR3 DNA sequence: TGTGCCACGGGGACTAGCGGGAGTCGGAATGAGCAGTTCTTC. This sequence encodes CATGTSGSRNEQFF.

The chain has TRBV28 and TRBJ1-1, with D possibly being TRBD1 (5 bases). Between the trimmed V and J ends, which lost 6 bases and 4 bases, there was a span of 18 bases. Germline CDR1 and CDR2: MDHEN and SYDVKM. The CDR3 spans 15 residues. The CDR3 protein is CASSQSGAGGTEAFF. In nucleotides, the CDR3 is TGTGCCAGCAGCCAAAGTGGGGCCGGGGGCACTGAAGCTTTCTTT.

The chain joins TRBV11-2 to TRBJ2-7; 13 positions agree with TRBD2. The CDR3 is 16 amino acids. V trimming: 4 bases; J trimming: 7 bases; junction bases outside the gene matches: 10. Germline CDR1 reads SGHAT; CDR2 reads FQNNGV. The CDR3 spells CASSYILAGGSREQYF. CDR3 coding DNA: TGTGCCAGCAGCTACATACTAGCGGGAGGGTCGAGAGAGCAGTACTTC.

This chain uses TRBV2 with TRBJ1-2, with D possibly being TRBD1 (5 bases). Trimming took off 7 bases at V and 1 base at J, with 13 bases between the two ends. CDR3 size: 14 residues. From germline, CDR1 is SNHLY and CDR2 FYNNEI. The CDR3: CASILGQGNYGYTF. DNA of the CDR3: TGTGCCAGCATATTGGGCCAGGGTAACTATGGCTACACCTTC.

The rearrangement joins TRBV23-1 to TRBJ2-7; D perhaps matches TRBD1 (6 bases). TRBV23-1 is annotated as an ORF whose role is uncertain. Trimming removed 2 bases at V and 2 bases at J, with 10 bases between. This CDR3 spans 14 amino acids. The CDR3 here is CASSQQGHPYEQYF. The CDR3 DNA is TGCGCCAGCAGTCAACAGGGGCACCCCTACGAGCAGTACTTC.

V gene TRBV5-1 combines with J gene TRBJ2-1, with 8 positions matching TRBD2. This CDR3 region has 15 residues. The V and J ends lost 0 bases and 3 bases, in that order; junction bases with no gene match: 2. Germline-derived CDR1 and CDR2 are SGHRS and YFSETQ. In nucleotides, the CDR3 is TGCGCCAGCAGCTTGGGCGGGGGGAACTACAATGAGCAGTTCTTC. It specifies CASSLGGGNYNEQFF.

This rearrangement joins TRBV5-6 to TRBJ2-7; the D is unclear. The CDR3 covers 14 residues. V was pared by 4 bases and J by 2 bases, with 13 bases between. Germline V CDR1 and CDR2: SGHDT, YYEEEE. In DNA, the CDR3 is TGTGCCAGCAGCGGAGAGGCACTACCCTACGAGCAGTACTTC. It specifies CASSGEALPYEQYF.

The V gene is TRBV5-1, the J gene TRBJ2-1, with D unclear. This CDR3 is built from 13 residues. The V end was cut by 4 bases, the J end by 10 bases, with 15 bases between. Germline lookup yields CDR1 SGHRS and CDR2 YFSETQ. CDR3 residues: CASSGILGTEQFF. The CDR3 coding sequence is TGCGCCAGCAGCGGTATTCTAGGAACAGAGCAGTTCTTC.

V gene TRBV4-2 combines with J gene TRBJ2-2, with unresolved D. The V end lost 0 bases, the J end lost 0 bases, and 5 bases lay between the germline ends. Germline V gene data show CDR1 as LGHNA and CDR2 as YNFKEQ. The CDR3 consists of 15 residues. The CDR3 sequence is CASSQDSSNTGELFF. Here the CDR3 DNA reads TGTGCCAGCAGCCAAGATTCCTCGAACACCGGGGAGCTGTTTTTT.

V and J are TRBV11-2 and TRBJ2-3, with 8 bases identical to TRBD1. CDR3 length equals 15 residues. J gave up 1 base and V 3 bases, and 3 bases lay outside the gene matches. Germline loops: CDR1 SGHAT, CDR2 FQNNGV. CDR3 loop: CASSFTDRGTDTQYF. CDR3 sequence (DNA): TGTGCCAGCAGCTTCACGGACAGGGGCACAGATACGCAGTATTTT.

This chain links TRBV5-1 with TRBJ1-6; TRBD1 matches 7 bases. Trimming removed 0 bases from V and 9 bases from J; junction bases left unmatched: 3. CDR1 and CDR2 (germline): SGHRS, YFSETQ. CDR3 size: 14 residues. In DNA, the CDR3 is TGCGCCAGCAGCTTGGGGACAGGCGGTTCACCCCTCCACTTT. Its translation is CASSLGTGGSPLHF.

V usage is TRBV7-9 and J usage is TRBJ2-5; 7 bases map to TRBD2. The DNA end is a closer match to TRBJ2-7, so the J assignment may be wrong. The CDR3 extends over 16 amino acids. Germline assignment: CDR1 SEHNR and CDR2 FQNEAQ (reference sequence). The CDR3 loop is CASSLGAARGTIEQYF. In nucleotides, the CDR3 is TGTGCCAGCAGCTTAGGTGCCGCTCGGGGGACTATCGAGCAGTACTTC.

As DNA, the CDR3 is TGCGCCAGCAGCTTAGGGGCCAGGACGAACACCGGGGAGCTGTTTTTT. Translating it yields CASSLGARTNTGELFF. The rearrangement joins TRBV5-1 to TRBJ2-2; D may be TRBD1 (5 bases). Germline V gives CDR1 SGHRS, CDR2 YFSETQ. This CDR3 has 16 amino acids. With 2 bases removed from V and 0 bases from J, the gap between germline ends came to 11 bases.

This CDR3 is CASSLRQDNSPLHF. CDR3 coding DNA: TGTGCCAGCAGCTTAAGGCAGGATAATTCACCCCTCCACTTT. V gene TRBV7-9 combines with J gene TRBJ1-6, with unresolved D. The CDR3 extends over 14 amino acids. CDR1 and CDR2 from the germline V gene are SEHNR and FQNEAQ (reference sequence). The V end lost 2 bases, the J end lost 5 bases, and 7 bases lay between the germline ends.

The chain is built from TRBV4-2 and TRBJ2-2; maybe TRBD2 (5 bases). Germline V gene data show CDR1 as LGHNA and CDR2 as YNFKEQ. This CDR3 is 16 amino acids long. V was trimmed by 4 bases and J by 2 bases, leaving 14 bases between them. The CDR3 bases are TGTGCCAGCAGCCGTGTGAGAGGGCTTAACACCGGGGAGCTGTTTTTT. This codes for CASSRVRGLNTGELFF.

This chain uses TRBV5-1 with TRBJ1-6; 7 bases agree with TRBD1. J gave up 15 bases and V 0 bases, and 3 bases lay outside the gene matches. This CDR3 region has 12 residues. Germline values: CDR1 SGHRS, CDR2 YFSETQ. The CDR3 bases are TGCGCCAGCAGCTTGGTGCAGGGGGACCTCCACTTT. Amino acid sequence: CASSLVQGDLHF.

The rearrangement uses TRBV30 and TRBJ1-1, with TRBD1 matching over 7 bases. V was pared by 5 bases and J by 3 bases, with 3 bases of the junction left unmatched. In germline, CDR1 is GTSNPN, CDR2 SVGIG (reference sequence). The CDR3 sequence is 12 residues long. CDR3 sequence reads: CAWSDRDTEAFF. CDR3 nucleotide sequence: TGTGCCTGGTCAGACAGGGACACTGAAGCTTTCTTT.